Below are 22 T cell receptor beta chains sequenced from a single sample in a study of regulatory T cells in long-lasting Graves disease (TCRdb year 2021). Library prep was done by multiplex PCR. The data were produced on an Illumina HiSeq 4000. CDR3 regions were amplified by Arm-PCR with iRepertoire HTBI primers to construct TCR beta libraries. TCRdb's own reprocessing of the public reads used fastp at Q25 and MiXCR and kept productive beta chains. Every entry covers one CDR3 protein and lists the most common genes and DNA from its rows. The sample data list 550,000 or so distinct CDR3 sequences, and about 12% of these were observed just once. Of the sample, roughly 8.2% is held by the ten largest clones. The time point label on this specimen signifies: newly diagnosed GD, antithyroid drugs for less than 3 months. RNA was extracted from PBMCs in TRIzol for both TCR sequencing and RNA sequencing. These same records also appear under a second study, on T cells in Graves' hyperthyroidism and ophthalmopathy.

The material sequenced was peripheral blood mononuclear cells (PBMCs), taken at new diagnosis, from a patient treated with antithyroid drugs. These receptors all come from a woman in her twenties or thirties with Graves disease. Donor details come from another sample of the same person, matched by shared clones.

About this clonotype itself: The junction and the germline gene differ at one end; a read error may be behind it. The V call is TRBV2, the J call TRBJ2-3, with 14 nucleotides matching TRBD2. The CDR3 totals 17 residues. Germline CDR1 SNHLY, CDR2 FYNNEI. The CDR3 sequence: CASSHGLAGGPRDTQYF. CDR3 sequence (DNA): TGCGCCAGCAGCCATGGACTAGCGGGAGGCCCGCGGGATACGCAGTATTTT.

This clonotype appeared many times. The rearrangement uses TRBV2 and TRBJ1-5; D gene uncertain. V was cut by 7 bases and J by 0 bases, with 13 bases left in between. From germline, CDR1 is SNHLY and CDR2 FYNNEI. The CDR3 spans 15 residues. The CDR3, as DNA: TGTGCCAGCATCGCCATTAGGGATAGCAATCAGCCCCAGCATTTT. Translation: CASIAIRDSNQPQHF. Full variable domain (missing parts from reference TRBV2 and TRBJ1-5): EPEVTQTPSHQVTQMGQEVILRCVPISNHLYFYWYRQILGQKVEFLVSFYNNEISEKSEIFDDQFSVERPDGSNFTLKIRSTKLEDSAMYFCASIAIRDSNQPQHFGDGTRLSIL.

Only a few counts were recorded for this clonotype. The chain recombines TRBV28 with TRBJ2-1, with D perhaps TRBD2 (7 bases). The length of the CDR3 is 15 residues. Germline V gene data show CDR1 as MDHEN and CDR2 as SYDVKM. The ends were cut back, 4 bases at V and 6 bases at J, with 16 bases in the middle. CDR3 sequence: CASSSRLGGGNEQFF. For the CDR3, the DNA is TGTGCCAGCAGTTCAAGACTAGGGGGGGGCAATGAGCAGTTCTTC.

The sample holds many counts of this clonotype. J is TRBJ2-5 and V is TRBV7-2; TRBD1 matches 11 bases. J was trimmed by 5 bases and V by 4 bases; bases with no gene match: 9. CDR1 is SGHTA and CDR2 is FQGNSA in the germline V gene. This CDR3 is built from 16 residues. The CDR3 is CASSYTRTGGAETQYF. CDR3 nucleotides: TGTGCCAGCAGCTATACCAGGACAGGGGGCGCGGAGACCCAGTACTTC.

This clonotype was observed at least ten times. This chain's CDR3 is CASSLDEPGTGGYNSPLHF. The CDR3 DNA sequence: TGTGCCAGCAGCTTAGATGAGCCCGGGACAGGGGGCTATAATTCACCCCTCCACTTT. The J gene is TRBJ1-6, the V gene TRBV11-2, with 11 bases fitting TRBD1. From germline, CDR1 is SGHAT and CDR2 FQNNGV. Unmatched junction bases numbered 7, after V lost 0 bases and J lost 3 bases. The CDR3 length is 19 residues.

This clonotype was picked up many times. This chain links TRBV2 with TRBJ1-6; possibly TRBD1 for D (6 bases). The V end was cut by 6 bases, the J end by 4 bases, with 13 bases between. The V gene's germline CDR1 is SNHLY and CDR2 FYNNEI. The CDR3 runs 15 residues. This CDR3 reads CASRLDSRYNSPLHF. DNA for the CDR3: TGTGCCAGCAGGTTGGACAGTCGATATAATTCACCCCTCCACTTT.

This clonotype was detected a few times. The V gene is TRBV10-3, the J gene TRBJ2-7; 13 bases agree with TRBD2. From germline, CDR1 is ENHRY and CDR2 SYGVKD. CDR3 length equals 15 residues. The trim removed 0 bases at V and 6 bases at J, leaving 2 bases unmatched. The CDR3 bases are TGTGCCATCAGTGAGTCGGGACTAGCGGGGCGCGAGCAGTACTTC. Translation gives CAISESGLAGREQYF.

This clonotype was seen at least ten times. J is TRBJ2-1 and V is TRBV30; 9 bases are shared with TRBD2. This CDR3 contains 17 residues. J gave up 7 bases and V 0 bases, and 13 bases lay outside the gene matches. The germline V gene has CDR1 GTSNPN and CDR2 SVGIG (reference sequence). As DNA, the CDR3 is TGTGCCTGGAGTGTACCCCTAATGCGGGAGGGCCCGAATGAGCAGTTCTTC. Amino acid sequence: CAWSVPLMREGPNEQFF.

This clonotype was recorded a few times. The rearrangement uses TRBV6-1 and TRBJ1-5; D is possibly TRBD1 (6 bases). Germline V gene data show CDR1 as MNHNS and CDR2 as SASEGT. Trimming took 6 bases from V and 3 from J, leaving 15 bases between them. CDR3 length equals 15 residues. This CDR3 reads CASRPNQGYNQPQHF. The CDR3 bases are TGTGCCAGCAGACCAAACCAGGGGTACAATCAGCCCCAGCATTTT.

Turning to this clonotype: With a much larger clone just one base away, this may be a read error. The CDR3 does not close with the conserved phenylalanine or tryptophan, likely indicating a read error. The rearrangement uses TRBV5-1 and TRBJ2-3; D is uncertain. Germline loops: CDR1 SGHRS, CDR2 YFSETQ. There are 14 residues in the CDR3. V dropped 1 base and J dropped 8 bases, with 14 bases sitting between them. CDR3 residues: CASSLSENTGTQYL. The CDR3 DNA follows: TGCGCCAGCAGCTTGTCCGAGAATACCGGTACGCAGTATCTT.

This clonotype was seen a handful of times. V is TRBV29-1 and J is TRBJ1-4; D possibly corresponds to TRBD1 (5 bases). The V gene lost 4 bases and the J gene lost 5 bases, with 11 bases spanning the gap. This CDR3 region has 13 residues. CDR1 SQVTM and CDR2 ANQGSEA come from the germline V gene. CDR3 in amino acids: CSVAPGPNEKLFF. In nucleotides, the CDR3 is TGCAGCGTTGCTCCGGGGCCCAATGAAAAACTGTTTTTT. The full variable domain, with the rest looked up from reference TRBV29-1 and TRBJ1-4, is SAVISQKPSRDICQRGTSLTIQCQVDSQVTMMFWYRQQPGQSLTLIATANQGSEATYESGFVIDKFPISRPNLTFSTLTVSNMSPEDSSIYLCSVAPGPNEKLFFGSGTQLSVL.

This clonotype was seen a handful of times. CDR3 in amino acids: CASSLGQSVRGRGWTEAFF. The CDR3 DNA follows: TGTGCCAGCAGCTTAGGGCAATCTGTAAGGGGGCGCGGGTGGACTGAAGCTTTCTTT. The V gene is TRBV7-2, the J gene TRBJ1-1; 7 nucleotides line up with TRBD1. This CDR3 has 19 amino acids. CDR1 is SGHTA and CDR2 is FQGNSA in the germline V gene. With 1 base clipped from V and 5 bases from J, the junction kept 19 bases outside the gene matches.

In its sample, this clonotype was seen a few times. A much bigger clone sits one base away, suggesting this may be a read error. The chain has TRBV6-2 or TRBV6-3 and TRBJ1-2, with unresolved D. V was pared by 2 bases and J by 7 bases, with 14 bases between. The CDR3 runs 14 residues. CDR1 MNHEY and CDR2 SVGEGT come from the germline V gene. CDR3 sequence (DNA): TGTGCCAGCAGTTACAGCAGGAGATTGCTTGGCTACACCTTC. Residues: CASSYSRRLLGYTF.

This clonotype was recorded many times. The rearrangement links TRBV28 to TRBJ2-5, with 10 bases matching TRBD2. Unmatched junction bases numbered 6, after V lost 1 base and J lost 1 base. CDR3 length: 17 residues. CDR1 is MDHEN and CDR2 is SYDVKM in the germline V gene. This CDR3 reads CASSLLGLAGGQETQYF. Here the CDR3 DNA reads TGTGCCAGCAGTTTATTGGGGTTAGCGGGAGGCCAAGAGACCCAGTACTTC.

At least ten counts were recorded for this clonotype. The rearrangement joins TRBV30 to TRBJ2-7; D is undetermined. In germline, CDR1 is GTSNPN, CDR2 SVGIG (reference sequence). This CDR3 spans 12 amino acids. The ends were cut back, 1 base at V and 3 bases at J, with 7 bases in the middle. The CDR3 region has the DNA TGTGCCTGGAGTGCCAACAGCTACGAGCAGTACTTC. Translated: CAWSANSYEQYF. The entire variable domain, with the rest obtained from reference TRBV30 and TRBJ2-7, is as follows: SQTIHQWPATLVQPVGSPLSLECTVEGTSNPNLYWYRQAAGRGLQLLFYSVGIGQISSEVPQNLSASRPQDRQFILSSKKLLLSDSGFYLCAWSANSYEQYFGPGTRLTVT.

The chain recombines TRBV4-3 with TRBJ2-7; tentatively, D is TRBD2 (5 bases). The CDR3 is made up of 14 amino acids. Per the germline V gene, CDR1 is LGHNA and CDR2 is YSLEER. The ends were cut back, 0 bases at V and 2 bases at J, with 8 bases in the middle. The CDR3 DNA follows: TGCGCCAGCAGCCAAGACACGGGGACCTACGAGCAGTACTTC. This encodes CASSQDTGTYEQYF.

This clonotype has at least ten counts. V usage is TRBV3-1 and J usage is TRBJ2-1; 10 bases match TRBD2. CDR1 is LGHDT and CDR2 is YNNKEL in the germline V gene (reference sequence). The CDR3 is 16 amino acids. After removal of 0 bases from V and 8 bases from J, the junction contained 7 bases not matched to a gene. The CDR3 is CASSQDRTSGTDEQFF. CDR3 DNA sequence: TGTGCCAGCAGCCAAGACCGAACTAGCGGGACGGATGAGCAGTTCTTC.

This clonotype was seen many times. The J gene is TRBJ2-3, the V gene TRBV12-3 or TRBV12-4, with 12 bases lining up with TRBD2. With V trimmed by 2 bases and J by 0 bases, 6 bases remained unmatched. The CDR3 is made up of 18 amino acids. The CDR3 sequence is CASSLFILAGGSTDTQYF. CDR3 bases: TGTGCCAGCAGTTTATTTATTCTAGCGGGAGGGAGCACAGATACGCAGTATTTT.

In this sample, this clonotype turned up many times. The chain has TRBV7-2 and TRBJ2-1, with TRBD1 matching 11 bases. V trimming: 5 bases; J trimming: 7 bases; junction bases outside the gene matches: 7. Per germline, CDR1 SGHTA and CDR2 FQGNSA. The CDR3 runs 15 residues. The CDR3 DNA sequence: TGTGCCAGCAGCCGAGGGACAGGGGGTTCGAATGAGCAGTTCTTC. This sequence encodes CASSRGTGGSNEQFF.

The chain links TRBV7-9 to TRBJ1-2, with TRBD1 as a possible D gene (6 bases). The V end lost 1 base, the J end lost 3 bases, and 9 bases lay between the germline ends. The CDR3 is made up of 14 amino acids. The germline V gene encodes CDR1 SEHNR and CDR2 FQNEAQ (reference sequence). The CDR3 region is CASSLGDTYYGYTF. CDR3 nucleotides: TGTGCCAGCAGCTTAGGGGACACATACTATGGCTACACCTTC.

This clonotype has ten or more counts. This rearrangement joins TRBV28 to TRBJ1-1; 8 bases align to TRBD1. Looked up from germline, CDR1 is MDHEN and CDR2 is SYDVKM. J gave up 0 bases and V 5 bases, and 5 bases lay outside the gene matches. The CDR3 totals 15 residues. The CDR3 is CASSNRQGMNTEAFF. DNA of the CDR3: TGTGCCAGCAGTAACCGACAGGGGATGAACACTGAAGCTTTCTTT.

This clonotype was observed at least ten times. The rearrangement uses TRBV27 and TRBJ2-2, with D perhaps TRBD1 (6 bases). Germline V gene data show CDR1 as MNHEY and CDR2 as SMNVEV (reference sequence). The CDR3 consists of 15 residues. The V end lost 3 bases, the J end lost 4 bases, and 12 bases lay between the germline ends. The CDR3 region is CASSFYPGVTGELFF. In DNA, the CDR3 is TGTGCCAGCAGTTTCTATCCAGGGGTCACCGGGGAGCTGTTTTTT.